Listed below are T cell receptor beta chains from one sample, sequenced in a study of cytomegalovirus exposure and HLA in healthy donors. Assay: immunoSEQ multiplex PCR; the TCRdb copy retains only in-frame clones and omits some. In the table there are roughly 170,000 clones, roughly 80% of which are singletons. Sequencing was performed on PBMCs. The receptors were gathered from a man in his fifties in good health and CMV-seronegative. Both conserved end residues are part of each CDR3. Each record gives: V gene, clone size, J gene, D gene, CDR3 protein, CDR3 DNA. D genes are given only for firm matches. Size is omitted from some rows. Given values are once, few, many or a class for expanded clones.

V: TRBV9
size: -
J: TRBJ2-5
D: TRBD2
CDR3: CASSVGGGALQETQYF
DNA: TGTGCCAGCAGCGTAGGGGGGGGAGCCTTACAAGAGACCCAGTACTTC

V: TRBV6-1
size: once
J: TRBJ1-2
D: TRBD1
CDR3: CASSHRDSKIYGYTF
DNA: TGTGCCAGCAGTCACCGGGACAGTAAAATCTATGGCTACACCTTC

V: TRBV5-1
size: -
J: TRBJ2-2
D: TRBD2
CDR3: CASSSLAGGETGELFF
DNA: TGCGCCAGCAGCTCCTTGGCGGGGGGGGAGACCGGGGAGCTGTTTTTT

V: TRBV30
size: -
J: TRBJ2-5
D: TRBD2
CDR3: CAWSVGLAGEKETQYF
DNA: TGTGCCTGGAGTGTTGGACTAGCGGGGGAAAAAGAGACCCAGTACTTC

V: TRBV9
size: -
J: TRBJ2-7
D: TRBD2
CDR3: CASSAGLAGASYEQYF
DNA: TGTGCCAGCAGCGCGGGACTAGCGGGGGCCTCATACGAGCAGTACTTC

V: TRBV11-3
size: -
J: TRBJ1-4
D: TRBD1
CDR3: CASSLRQGWDEKLFF
DNA: TGTGCCAGCAGCTTAAGACAGGGTTGGGATGAAAAACTGTTTTTT

V: TRBV7-2
size: -
J: TRBJ1-1
D: TRBD1
CDR3: CASSIIRTGRWGTEAFF
DNA: TGTGCCAGCAGCATAATACGGACAGGCCGCTGGGGCACTGAAGCTTTCTTT

V: TRBV21-1
size: -
J: TRBJ2-3
D: -
CDR3: CASSKGASSPDTQYF
DNA: TGTGCCAGCAGCAAAGGGGCCAGCTCTCCAGATACGCAGTATTTT

V: TRBV6-5
size: -
J: TRBJ2-7
D: TRBD2
CDR3: CASSYGGRSSYEQYF
DNA: TGTGCCAGCAGTTACGGCGGGAGGAGCTCCTACGAGCAGTACTTC

V: TRBV9
size: -
J: TRBJ2-7
D: TRBD1
CDR3: CASSRQTGAPYEQYF
DNA: TGTGCCAGCAGCCGTCAGACAGGGGCCCCCTACGAGCAGTACTTC

V: TRBV5-5
size: -
J: TRBJ2-5
D: -
CDR3: CASSYPKGVETQYF
DNA: TGTGCCAGCAGCTATCCTAAGGGGGTAGAGACCCAGTACTTC

V: TRBV9
size: -
J: TRBJ2-7
D: -
CDR3: CASSVGTERGGRYEQYF
DNA: TGTGCCAGCAGCGTAGGAACCGAGAGGGGAGGAAGGTACGAGCAGTACTTC